What follows are 17 T cell receptor beta chains derived from one specimen sequenced in a study of T cells in Graves' hyperthyroidism and ophthalmopathy. RNA transcripts gave rise to amplified TCR beta CDR3 regions. TCR CDR3 regions were first amplified by RT-PCR with HTBI primers. MiXCR, applied by TCRdb to the multiplex PCR reads, yields one record per CDR3 protein. The sample shows 410,000 or so distinct CDR3 sequences, roughly 14% of them seen only once. Sequenced sample: blood. The receptor source for this set is a man aged 18 to 29 with Graves' ophthalmopathy.

There are many counts of this clonotype. This chain links TRBV12-3 or TRBV12-4 with TRBJ1-5; no reliable D call. This CDR3 comprises 15 residues. V lost 2 bases, J lost 1 base, and 9 bases lay in between. The CDR3 nucleotides are TGTGCCAGCAGTTTATATGTGGGAAGCAATCAGCCCCAGCATTTT. Translated, it gives CASSLYVGSNQPQHF.

There are a few counts of this clonotype. A read error may produce the germline difference seen at one junction end. V is TRBV4-1 and J is TRBJ2-5; TRBD1 matches 7 bases. The germline V gene has CDR1 MGHRA and CDR2 YSYEKL. This CDR3 has 14 residues. CDR3 in amino acids: CASSQEARTGATHF. In DNA form, the CDR3 reads TGCGCCAGCAGCCAAGAGGCCCGGACAGGCGCGACTCACTTC.

With regard to this clonotype: This clone may be a read error of a much larger clone one base away. The rearrangement uses TRBV20-1 and TRBJ2-1, with unresolved D. The CDR3 is 17 residues long. Between the trimmed V and J ends, which lost 1 base and 0 bases, there was a span of 16 bases. Germline V gene lookup returns CDR1 DFQATT and CDR2 SNEGSKA (reference sequence). CDR3 sequence: CSARGRKHRASYNEQFF. DNA of the CDR3: TGCAGTGCTAGAGGCCGGAAGCACCGGGCCTCCTACAATGAGCAGTTCTTC.

This clonotype was counted many times. The chain carries TRBV20-1 and TRBJ1-1, with TRBD1 matching 7 bases. The CDR3 is 13 amino acids. The V segment lost 6 bases and the J segment 4 bases; nucleotides outside the gene matches: 8. Germline assignment: CDR1 DFQATT and CDR2 SNEGSKA (reference sequence). This CDR3 is CSAATGQATEAFF. In DNA form, the CDR3 reads TGCAGTGCCGCGACAGGGCAAGCCACTGAAGCTTTCTTT.

This clonotype was found many times. The chain joins TRBV29-1 to TRBJ1-2; D not certain. CDR3 size: 11 residues. Trimming removed 3 bases from V and 2 bases from J, with 4 bases in between. The germline gives CDR1 SQVTM, CDR2 ANQGSEA. CDR3 in amino acids: CSVDGNYGYTF. The CDR3 coding sequence is TGCAGCGTTGACGGGAACTATGGCTACACCTTC.

At least ten counts were recorded for this clonotype. The chain carries TRBV12-3 or TRBV12-4 and TRBJ2-7; 9 bases map to TRBD2. The CDR3 contains 14 residues. V was pared by 5 bases and J by 7 bases, with 9 bases of the junction left unmatched. CDR3 protein: CASSLSGTSWEQYF. The DNA for the CDR3 is TGTGCCAGCAGTCTAAGCGGGACTAGCTGGGAGCAGTACTTC.

This clonotype has at least ten counts. The rearrangement joins TRBV6-1 to TRBJ1-2; 7 nucleotides agree with TRBD1. This CDR3 is 14 amino acids long. Unmatched junction bases numbered 7, after V lost 5 bases and J lost 4 bases. Germline CDR1 and CDR2: MNHNS and SASEGT. The CDR3 DNA follows: TGTGCCAGCAGTTCCCCGTCAGGGGGCTATGGCTACACCTTC. It codes for CASSSPSGGYGYTF.

This clonotype occurred many times. The chain uses TRBV2 and TRBJ2-3, with 8 nucleotides matching TRBD2. Losses at the gene ends were 0 bases for V and 2 bases for J; bases not matched to a gene: 4. The CDR3 is made up of 16 amino acids. CDR1 and CDR2 from the germline V gene are SNHLY and FYNNEI. This chain's CDR3 is CASSEALTSVTDTQYF. The CDR3 nucleotides are TGTGCCAGCAGTGAAGCGTTGACTAGCGTCACAGATACGCAGTATTTT.

The sample holds a few counts of this clonotype. V usage is TRBV29-1 and J usage is TRBJ2-4; D possibly uses TRBD1 or TRBD2 (5 bases each). Germline V CDR1 and CDR2: SQVTM, ANQGSEA. The CDR3 has 13 residues. V was pared by 7 bases and J by 5 bases, with 15 bases between. CDR3 protein: CSGSTGHENIQYF. The CDR3 bases are TGCAGCGGATCCACGGGGCATGAAAACATTCAGTACTTC.

This clonotype was seen many times. V usage is TRBV7-2 and J usage is TRBJ2-3; 9 bases line up with TRBD2. The CDR3 length is 17 residues. J lost 6 bases, V lost 5 bases, and 15 bases had no gene match. CDR1 is SGHTA, CDR2 FQGNSA, per germline. In DNA form, the CDR3 reads TGTGCCAGCAGCCAAGGGCCGGGACTAGCCAGCAGGGATACGCAGTATTTT. Amino acid sequence: CASSQGPGLASRDTQYF.

The genes are TRBV11-3 and TRBJ1-3; perhaps TRBD1 as D (5 bases). The germline gives CDR1 SGHNT, CDR2 YENEEA. The CDR3 is 14 residues long. V was trimmed by 7 bases and J by 7 bases, leaving 17 bases between them. The CDR3 sequence is CASTRASSVNTIYF. Here the CDR3 DNA reads TGTGCCAGCACCAGGGCATCCTCGGTGAACACCATATATTTT. The whole variable domain, remainder taken from reference TRBV11-3 and TRBJ1-3, is EAGVVQSPRYKIIEKKQPVAFWCNPISGHNTLYWYLQNLGQGPELLIRYENEEAVDDSQLPKDRFSAERLKGVDSTLKIQPAELGDSAVYLCASTRASSVNTIYFGEGSWLTVV.

This chain joins TRBV27 and TRBJ2-3; either TRBD1 or TRBD2 may fit D (5 bases each). The germline gives CDR1 MNHEY, CDR2 SMNVEV (reference sequence). V was clipped by 6 bases and J by 2 bases, with 15 bases between them. The CDR3 extends over 15 amino acids. CDR3 loop: CASSLRGPATDTQYF. The CDR3 DNA is TGTGCCAGCAGCCTCCGGGGACCCGCCACAGATACGCAGTATTTT.

This clonotype has just a few counts. This CDR3 fails to terminate in the conserved phenylalanine or tryptophan, so it likely reflects a read error. This chain links TRBV20-1 with TRBJ2-1; D possibly corresponds to TRBD1 (6 bases). V lost 2 bases, J lost 1 base, and 6 bases lay in between. The germline V gene encodes CDR1 DFQATT and CDR2 SNEGSKA (reference sequence). This CDR3 comprises 13 residues. The DNA for the CDR3 is TGCAGTGCTAGAACAGGGTCCTACAATGAGCAGTTCTCC. Amino acids: CSARTGSYNEQFS.

This clonotype was seen ten or more times. The CDR3 sequence: CASNNLGQLNYGYTF. Written as DNA, the CDR3 is TGTGCCAGCAATAACTTGGGACAGCTAAACTATGGCTACACCTTC. The V gene is TRBV7-9, the J gene TRBJ1-2; TRBD1 matches 7 bases. The V gene's germline CDR1 is SEHNR and CDR2 FQNEAQ (reference sequence). V shed 7 bases, J shed 2 bases, and the junction held 10 bases outside the gene matches. The length of the CDR3 is 15 residues.

The gene calls are TRBV30 and TRBJ2-2, with D hard to call. V lost 3 bases, J lost 6 bases, and 14 bases lay in between. The germline V gene encodes CDR1 GTSNPN and CDR2 SVGIG (reference sequence). The CDR3 loop spans 14 amino acids. CDR3 in amino acids: CAWRSRWEAGELFF. CDR3 DNA: TGTGCCTGGAGATCCCGATGGGAAGCCGGGGAGCTGTTTTTT. Looking up the rest from reference TRBV30 and TRBJ2-2 gives the full variable domain: SQTIHQWPATLVQPVGSPLSLECTVEGTSNPNLYWYRQAAGRGLQLLFYSVGIGQISSEVPQNLSASRPQDRQFILSSKKLLLSDSGFYLCAWRSRWEAGELFFGEGSRLTVL.

This clonotype occurred many times. This sequence joins TRBV7-9 and TRBJ1-2; TRBD1 is a possible D gene (5 bases). From germline, CDR1 is SEHNR and CDR2 FQNEAQ (reference sequence). The CDR3 totals 15 residues. The V end was cut by 1 base, the J end by 5 bases, with 14 bases between. The CDR3, as DNA: TGTGCCAGCAGCTTAGAGGGAACCCGGGGGTATGGCTACACCTTC. Protein product: CASSLEGTRGYGYTF.

This clonotype was found a few times. This chain connects TRBV4-1 to TRBJ2-1; 11 bases line up with TRBD2. CDR3 length: 15 residues. CDR1 and CDR2 from the germline V gene are MGHRA and YSYEKL. Trimming at V came to 4 bases and at J to 7 bases, leaving 6 bases not matched to a gene. The CDR3 bases are TGCGCCAGCAGCCGACTAGCGGGAATCCGGAATGAGCAGTTCTTC. Protein: CASSRLAGIRNEQFF.